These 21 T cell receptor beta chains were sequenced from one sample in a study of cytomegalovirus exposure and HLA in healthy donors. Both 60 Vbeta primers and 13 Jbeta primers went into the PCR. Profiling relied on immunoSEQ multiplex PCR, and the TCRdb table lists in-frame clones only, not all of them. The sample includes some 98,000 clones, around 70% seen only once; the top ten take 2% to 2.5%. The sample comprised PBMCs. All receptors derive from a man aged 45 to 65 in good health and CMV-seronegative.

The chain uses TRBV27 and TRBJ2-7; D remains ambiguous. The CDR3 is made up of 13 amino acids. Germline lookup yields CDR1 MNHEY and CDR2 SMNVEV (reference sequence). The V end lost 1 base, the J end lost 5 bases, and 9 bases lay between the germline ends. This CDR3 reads CASSLLVEDEQYF. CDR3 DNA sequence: TGTGCCAGCAGTTTATTGGTAGAAGACGAGCAGTACTTC.

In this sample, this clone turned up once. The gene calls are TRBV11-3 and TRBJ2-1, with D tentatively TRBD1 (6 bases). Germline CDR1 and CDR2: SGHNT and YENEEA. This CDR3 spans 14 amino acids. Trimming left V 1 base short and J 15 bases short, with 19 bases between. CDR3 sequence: CASSLARGSARLFF. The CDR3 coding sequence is TGTGCCAGCAGCTTAGCCAGGGGCAGTGCCAGGTTGTTCTTC. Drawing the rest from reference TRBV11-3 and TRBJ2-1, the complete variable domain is EAGVVQSPRYKIIEKKQPVAFWCNPISGHNTLYWYLQNLGQGPELLIRYENEEAVDDSQLPKDRFSAERLKGVDSTLKIQPAELGDSAVYLCASSLARGSARLFFGPGTRLTVL.

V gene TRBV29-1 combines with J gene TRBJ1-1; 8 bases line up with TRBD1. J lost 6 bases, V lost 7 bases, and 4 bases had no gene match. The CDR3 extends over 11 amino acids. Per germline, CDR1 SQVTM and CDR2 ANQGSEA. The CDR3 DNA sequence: TGCAGCGGGGGGGGACAGGCTGAAGCTTTCTTT. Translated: CSGGGQAEAFF. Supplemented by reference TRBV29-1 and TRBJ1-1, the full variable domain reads SAVISQKPSRDICQRGTSLTIQCQVDSQVTMMFWYRQQPGQSLTLIATANQGSEATYESGFVIDKFPISRPNLTFSTLTVSNMSPEDSSIYLCSGGGQAEAFFGQGTRLTVV.

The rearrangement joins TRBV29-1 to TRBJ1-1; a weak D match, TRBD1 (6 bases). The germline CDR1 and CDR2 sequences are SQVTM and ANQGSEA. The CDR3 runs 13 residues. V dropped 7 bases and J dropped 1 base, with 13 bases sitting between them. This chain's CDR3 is CSALVQGNTEAFF. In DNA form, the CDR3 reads TGCAGCGCATTGGTACAGGGGAACACTGAAGCTTTCTTT.

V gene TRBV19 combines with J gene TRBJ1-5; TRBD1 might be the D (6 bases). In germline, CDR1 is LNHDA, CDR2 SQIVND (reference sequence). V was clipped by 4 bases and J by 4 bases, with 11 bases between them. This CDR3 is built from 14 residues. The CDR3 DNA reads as TGTGCCAGTAGTAGATGGCAGGGGAATCAGCCCCAGCATTTT. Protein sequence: CASSRWQGNQPQHF.

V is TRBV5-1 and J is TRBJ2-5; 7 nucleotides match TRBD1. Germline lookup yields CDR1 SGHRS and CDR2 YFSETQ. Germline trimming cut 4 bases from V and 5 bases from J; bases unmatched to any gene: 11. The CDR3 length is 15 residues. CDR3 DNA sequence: TGCGCCAGCAGCGGGGAGACAGGGCATGGGGAGACCCAGTACTTC. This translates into CASSGETGHGETQYF.

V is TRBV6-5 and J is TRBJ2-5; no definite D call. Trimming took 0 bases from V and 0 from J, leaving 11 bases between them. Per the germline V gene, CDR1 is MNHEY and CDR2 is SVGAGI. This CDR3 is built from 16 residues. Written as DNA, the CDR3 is TGTGCCAGCAGTTACTCGAGCGCTGGCTACCAAGAGACCCAGTACTTC. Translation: CASSYSSAGYQETQYF.

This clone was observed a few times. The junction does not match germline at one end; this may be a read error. CDR3 amino acids: CSSSSDGGSNQPQHF. CDR3 nucleotide sequence: TGTTCCAGCAGTTCCGACGGGGGGAGCAATCAGCCCCAGCATTTT. The chain combines TRBV7-9 with TRBJ1-5, with D perhaps TRBD1 (5 bases). Germline lookup yields CDR1 SEHNR and CDR2 FQNEAQ (reference sequence). The CDR3 loop spans 15 amino acids.

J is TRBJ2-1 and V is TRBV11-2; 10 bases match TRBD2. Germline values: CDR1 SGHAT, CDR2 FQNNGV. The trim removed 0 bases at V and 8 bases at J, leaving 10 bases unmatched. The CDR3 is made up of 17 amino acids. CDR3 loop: CASSLDWGTSVSYEQFF. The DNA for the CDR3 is TGTGCCAGCAGCTTAGACTGGGGGACTAGCGTGAGCTATGAGCAGTTCTTC. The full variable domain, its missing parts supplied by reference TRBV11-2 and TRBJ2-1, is EAGVAQSPRYKIIEKRQSVAFWCNPISGHATLYWYQQILGQGPKLLIQFQNNGVVDDSQLPKDRFSAERLKGVDSTLKIQPAKLEDSAVYLCASSLDWGTSVSYEQFFGPGTRLTVL.

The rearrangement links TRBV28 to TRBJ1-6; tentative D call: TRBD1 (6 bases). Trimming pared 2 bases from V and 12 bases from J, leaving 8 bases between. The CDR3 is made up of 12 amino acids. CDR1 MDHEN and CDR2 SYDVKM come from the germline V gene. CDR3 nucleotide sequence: TGTGCCAGCAGTTTACCCAGGGGACCCCTCCACTTT. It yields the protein CASSLPRGPLHF.

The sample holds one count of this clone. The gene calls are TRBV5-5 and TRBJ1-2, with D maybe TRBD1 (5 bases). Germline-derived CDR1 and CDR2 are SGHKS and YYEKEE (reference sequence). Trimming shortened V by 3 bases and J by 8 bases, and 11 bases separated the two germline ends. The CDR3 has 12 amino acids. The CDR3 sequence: CASSSPGIGYTF. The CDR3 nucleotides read TGTGCCAGCAGCTCCCCAGGGATAGGCTACACCTTC.

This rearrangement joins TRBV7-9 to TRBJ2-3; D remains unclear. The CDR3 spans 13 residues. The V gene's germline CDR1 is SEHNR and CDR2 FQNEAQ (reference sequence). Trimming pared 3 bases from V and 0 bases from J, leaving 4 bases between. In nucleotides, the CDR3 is TGTGCCAGCAGCTTTATAAGCACAGATACGCAGTATTTT. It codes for CASSFISTDTQYF.

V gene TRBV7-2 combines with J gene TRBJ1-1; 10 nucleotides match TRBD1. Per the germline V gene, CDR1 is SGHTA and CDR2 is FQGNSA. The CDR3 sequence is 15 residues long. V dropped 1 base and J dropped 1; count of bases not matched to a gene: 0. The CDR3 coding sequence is TGTGCCAGCAGCTTAGGGACAGGGGGGAACACTGAAGCTTTCTTT. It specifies CASSLGTGGNTEAFF.

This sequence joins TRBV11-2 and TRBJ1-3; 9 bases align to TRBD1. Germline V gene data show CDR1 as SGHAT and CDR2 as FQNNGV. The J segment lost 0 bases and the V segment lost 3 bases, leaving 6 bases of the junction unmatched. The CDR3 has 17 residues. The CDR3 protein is CASSFPGTGSSGNTIYF. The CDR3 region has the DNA TGTGCCAGCAGCTTCCCCGGGACAGGGAGCTCTGGAAACACCATATATTTT.

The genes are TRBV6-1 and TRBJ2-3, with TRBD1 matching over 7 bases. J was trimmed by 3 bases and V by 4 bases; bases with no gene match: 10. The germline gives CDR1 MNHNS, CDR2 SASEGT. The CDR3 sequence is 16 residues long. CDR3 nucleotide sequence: TGTGCCAGCAGTGTCCTACAGGGGCGCCCGACAGATACGCAGTATTTT. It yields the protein CASSVLQGRPTDTQYF.

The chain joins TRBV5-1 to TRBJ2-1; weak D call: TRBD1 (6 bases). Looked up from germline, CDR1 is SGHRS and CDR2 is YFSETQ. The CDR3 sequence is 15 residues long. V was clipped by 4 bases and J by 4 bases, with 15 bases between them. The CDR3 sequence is CASSQTGQLYNEQFF. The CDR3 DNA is TGCGCCAGCAGCCAGACCGGACAGCTATACAATGAGCAGTTCTTC. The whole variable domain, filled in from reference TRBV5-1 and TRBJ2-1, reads KAGVTQTPRYLIKTRGQQVTLSCSPISGHRSVSWYQQTPGQGLQFLFEYFSETQRNKGNFPGRFSGRQFSNSRSEMNVSTLELGDSALYLCASSQTGQLYNEQFFGPGTRLTVL.

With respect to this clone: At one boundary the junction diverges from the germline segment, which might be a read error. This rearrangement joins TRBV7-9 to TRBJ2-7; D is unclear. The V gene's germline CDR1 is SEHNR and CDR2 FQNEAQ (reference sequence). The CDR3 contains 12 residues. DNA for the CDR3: TGTTCCAGCAGCCCTACCGATTACGAGCAGTACTTC. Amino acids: CSSSPTDYEQYF.

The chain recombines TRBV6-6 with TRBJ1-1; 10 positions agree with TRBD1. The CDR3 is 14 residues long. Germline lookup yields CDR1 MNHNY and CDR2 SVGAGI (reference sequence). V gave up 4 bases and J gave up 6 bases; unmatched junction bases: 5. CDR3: CASSLGQGSAEAFF. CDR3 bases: TGTGCCAGCAGTTTGGGACAGGGGAGTGCTGAAGCTTTCTTT.

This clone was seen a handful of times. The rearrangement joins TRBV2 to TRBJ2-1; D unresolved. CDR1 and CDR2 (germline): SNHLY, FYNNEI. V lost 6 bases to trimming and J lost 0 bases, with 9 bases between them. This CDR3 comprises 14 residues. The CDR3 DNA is TGTGCCAGCAGCCGCGAAGTCTCCTACAATGAGCAGTTCTTC. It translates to CASSREVSYNEQFF.

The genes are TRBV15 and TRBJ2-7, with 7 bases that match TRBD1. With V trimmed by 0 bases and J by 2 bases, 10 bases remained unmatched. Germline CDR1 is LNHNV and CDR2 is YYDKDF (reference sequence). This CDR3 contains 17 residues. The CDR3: CATSRDLAAGGAYEQYF. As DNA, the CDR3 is TGTGCCACCAGCAGAGATCTTGCGGCAGGGGGTGCCTACGAGCAGTACTTC.

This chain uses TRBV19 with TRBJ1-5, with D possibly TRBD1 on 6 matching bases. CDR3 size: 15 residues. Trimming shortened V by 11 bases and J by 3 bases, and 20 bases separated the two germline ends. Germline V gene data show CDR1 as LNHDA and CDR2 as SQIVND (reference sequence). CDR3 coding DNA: TGTGCCGGGGGAGGGGAGGGGGGCCTCAATCAGCCCCAGCATTTT. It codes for CAGGGEGGLNQPQHF.